The 7 T cell receptor beta chains reported below all come from one sample, sequenced in a study of response to subunit inactivated influenza vaccine. From the RT-PCR reads, TCRdb called clonotypes with MiXCR, one entry per CDR3 protein. The data show hundreds of thousands of distinct CDR3 sequences, 25% seen once. The sample here was CD4+ T cells sorted from PBMCs, taken roughly 5 days after vaccination. These receptors originate from a man between 50 and 59 years old who received an inactivated influenza vaccine.

This clonotype was detected only a few times. The chain joins TRBV20-1 to TRBJ1-2; D is undetermined. From germline, CDR1 is DFQATT and CDR2 SNEGSKA (reference sequence). CDR3 size: 13 residues. Trimming shortened V by 6 bases and J by 4 bases, and 15 bases separated the two germline ends. CDR3: CSAAVKAFYGYTF. CDR3 bases: TGCAGTGCCGCGGTGAAGGCGTTCTATGGCTACACCTTC.

This clonotype came up a few times. The rearrangement links TRBV9 to TRBJ2-5, with 10 bases matching TRBD2. With V trimmed by 0 bases and J by 5 bases, 4 bases remained unmatched. CDR3 length: 15 amino acids. Germline CDR1 and CDR2: SGDLS and YYNGEE. The CDR3 DNA is TGTGCCAGCAGCGTAGGAGCGGGGGGGCTGGAGACCCAGTACTTC. It encodes CASSVGAGGLETQYF.

This clonotype turned up a few times. This chain joins TRBV20-1 and TRBJ2-5; 7 bases fit TRBD1. CDR1 is DFQATT and CDR2 is SNEGSKA in the germline V gene (reference sequence). The CDR3 is 15 amino acids. Losses at the gene ends were 5 bases for V and 0 bases for J; bases not matched to a gene: 9. The DNA for the CDR3 is TGCAGTGCTCATACAGGGGATACGTACCAAGAGACCCAGTACTTC. Residues: CSAHTGDTYQETQYF.

The chain has TRBV4-2 and TRBJ2-7; the D gene is possibly TRBD1 (6 bases). V lost 0 bases, J lost 1 base, and 13 bases lay in between. Germline V gene data show CDR1 as LGHNA and CDR2 as YNFKEQ. The CDR3 has 16 residues. This chain's CDR3 is CASSQDTGLGSYEQYF. The CDR3 region has the DNA TGTGCCAGCAGCCAAGATACAGGGTTGGGATCCTACGAGCAGTACTTC.

This clonotype was picked up a small number of times. The chain uses TRBV20-1 and TRBJ2-3, with TRBD2 as a possible D gene (6 bases). The CDR3 is 15 residues long. Germline-derived CDR1 and CDR2 are DFQATT and SNEGSKA (reference sequence). Trimming removed 1 base at V and 1 base at J, with 12 bases between. This CDR3 reads CSARAGGTGTDTQYF. The DNA for the CDR3 is TGCAGTGCTAGAGCCGGGGGTACGGGCACAGATACGCAGTATTTT.

The chain employs TRBV11-2 and TRBJ1-2, with D possibly being TRBD1 (5 bases). Germline CDR1 reads SGHAT; CDR2 reads FQNNGV. This CDR3 has 12 residues. The V gene lost 5 bases and the J gene lost 3 bases, with 7 bases spanning the gap. The CDR3 region is CASSRQYYGYTF. The CDR3 bases are TGTGCCAGCAGCCGACAGTACTATGGCTACACCTTC. The whole variable domain, remainder taken from reference TRBV11-2 and TRBJ1-2, is EAGVAQSPRYKIIEKRQSVAFWCNPISGHATLYWYQQILGQGPKLLIQFQNNGVVDDSQLPKDRFSAERLKGVDSTLKIQPAKLEDSAVYLCASSRQYYGYTFGSGTRLTVV.

The sample holds a few counts of this clonotype. The chain uses TRBV7-9 and TRBJ2-3; D possibly corresponds to TRBD1 (6 bases). CDR1 and CDR2 from the germline V gene are SEHNR and FQNEAQ (reference sequence). Between the trimmed V and J ends, which lost 1 base and 1 base, there was a span of 12 bases. The CDR3 spans 16 residues. In nucleotides, the CDR3 is TGTGCCAGCAGCTTAGGTATCACAGGGCGCACAGATACGCAGTATTTT. Protein: CASSLGITGRTDTQYF.